Included here is one T cell receptor (beta chain) sequence, with context. The antigen this receptor binds is unknown. No much larger clonotype is one base removed from it; base qualities were not supplied. In total, more than 500 healthy bone marrow donors made up the cohort. At the time of sampling, all cohort members were nominally healthy, though unrecorded immune exposures were likely present. The donor tested CMV seronegative and was one of the 352 seronegative cohort members. A peripheral blood sample was provided by each donor, and peripheral blood mononuclear cells were used for TCR beta sequencing. The Qiagen DNeasy Blood Extraction Kit was used to extract genomic DNA from the blood cell samples. The data originate from a study of cytomegalovirus exposure and HLA in healthy donors (dated by TCRdb to the late 2010s). A note on the overall study: According to an earlier analysis of 587 of the donors, about 180 million T cells yielded some 120 million unique TCR beta sequences and 276 Gb of sequence data. Approximately 300 gigabases of sequencing data and approximately 91 million unique TCR sequences made up an early release that covered roughly 670 HLA-typed donors. The study was designed to test whether signatures of past pathogen exposure could be identified by cataloging public T cell receptors. An earlier analysis of around 640 of the donors used high-throughput TCR beta sequencing to judge whether each TCR beta V gene segment behaved as functional or pseudogenic. Across around 400 genotyped donors of the cohort, an average of approximately 240,000 unique TCR beta nucleotide sequences per donor were sequenced, and roughly a sixth of those sequences were non-productive. All discovery cohort repertoires had been generated using a single sequencing platform. Besides the first cohort of 666 subjects, a separate validation cohort made up of over a hundred different subjects was used. A later analysis re-examined previously published TCR beta repertoires from 600 to 700 donors and added high-resolution HLA genotyping to investigate patterns of TCR occurrence. To predict cytomegalovirus infection status, the study combined high-throughput TCR immunosequencing, statistical association of individual TCRs with disease status, and machine learning. Roughly 5 DR-DQ haplotypes were handled as single units for association and clustering, since linkage in the cohort was strong. Donor age, sex, ethnicity and CMV serostatus were compiled alongside the repertoire data. The T cell repertoires of some 670 subjects were profiled by immunosequencing and related to cytomegalovirus serostatus. A later genetic analysis used genome-wide SNP genotypes for about 55% of the 666 donors, treating that subset as a discovery cohort. Rather than drawing on any new phenotypic data, the later analysis identified candidate immune exposures from TCR beta sequences and the way those sequences occurred across donors. HLA typing included class I and class II loci at four-digit resolution. Of the approximately 400 genotyped donors, around 81% fell in the genetic ancestry cluster associated with self-reported Caucasian donors. Typing coverage differed by locus: A, B, C, DRB1 and DQB1 were typed in about 629-640 donors, DQA1 in around 500, DPA1 in around 610, and DPB1 in 400 to 490.

What the study reported, not specific to this receptor: The 87-base-pair reads could not distinguish some IMGT-functional V segments, including TRBV6-2 and TRBV6-3, so those segments were excluded. At a false discovery rate of 0.05, a later analysis linked roughly 17,000 TCR beta sequences to specific HLA alleles. The classifier was reported to diagnose cytomegalovirus status with high specificity and sensitivity in both the original cohort and the validation cohort. Strong co-occurrence of HLA alleles, especially DR and DQ, made assigning TCR associations to individual alleles difficult. An earlier analysis of approximately 570 of the donors showed that most TCR beta V segments appeared in productive rearrangements either about 87% or about 30% of the time, which broadly matched IMGT annotations. The study gave a list of some 150 TCR beta chains associated with cytomegalovirus. A later genetic analysis reported fewer N-insertions in productive TCRs among donors in an Asian-associated ancestry cluster than the roughly 700-donor mean. In a later analysis, the rate of TCR association differed among HLA loci, with DRB1 alleles having the most associated TCRs and HLA-C alleles having the fewest. In a later genetic analysis, a missense DCLRE1C variant was associated with V-gene and J-gene trimming of TCR beta chains, and the association was replicated in an independent cohort. The presence/absence analyses assumed that sequencing depth was roughly uniform across donors, and that assumption may not be true. The authors suggested that the approach could potentially be generalized to other disease states and immunological phenotypes. Correlated functional status among segregating V segments might be attributable to linkage disequilibrium, but an unknown experimental factor could not be ruled out. Three of the identified cytomegalovirus-associated TCR beta chains were confirmed in vitro to be specific for cytomegalovirus antigens. The earlier analysis of about 600 of the donors excluded approximately 15 rarely observed V segments, including chromosome 9 orphons, because counts were too low. A further reported finding was that TCR beta sequences accurately predicted the HLA-A and HLA-B alleles for most subjects in the first cohort. In a later analysis, HLA-associated TCR beta chains showed more clonal expansion and lower generation probabilities than non-associated chains that were equally common. A cluster of highly shared sequence variants was judged likely to be a technical artifact of the sequencing pipeline. While some public TCRs were present in many individuals, most TCR sequences turned up only very rarely across donors. In a later analysis, most CMV-associated TCR beta chains were found to appear HLA-restricted, with HLA associations seemingly driven largely by CMV exposure. Because HLA typing was missing for some donors at each locus, association tests included only the typed subset. Only TCR beta chains were sequenced in this cohort, and the absence of alpha or paired-chain data limited detectable features. Several of the top co-occurrence clusters appeared to be linked to parvovirus B19, influenza, CMV and Epstein-Barr virus, according to a later analysis. CMV serostatus was the only immune exposure information available for the cohort.

There are 13 amino acids in the CDR3, from cysteine to phenylalanine inclusive. Of the read, only the CDR3 DNA is kept; its 39 bases are in frame from base 1. As encoded in the germline V gene (reference sequence), CDR1 is GTSNPN while CDR2 is SVGIG. V lost 2 bases and J lost 5 bases, and the count of bases not matched to a germline gene is 4. Library preparation was by the immunoSEQ multiplex PCR assay. For the multiplex PCR, a mixture combining 60 forward primers for TCR Vbeta segments and 13 reverse primers for TCR Jbeta segments was used. A multiplex PCR assay on genomic DNA amplified the CDR3 region of rearranged TCR beta genes. The Illumina HiSeq System was used to sequence the amplified TCR beta libraries as 87-base-pair reads. The authors' pipeline ran thus. A later analysis tallied roughly 76 million unique TCR beta chains across the 700 or so repertoires, and approximately 11 million of those chains were shared by two or more donors. Raw reads were error-corrected and collapsed into unique sequences by a nearest-neighbor algorithm in which closely related sequences were merged to remove PCR and sequencing errors. Alignment of CDR3 sequences to IMGT reference sequences was used to assign V, D and J gene segments. For a sequence to be retained, at least a six-nucleotide match to both a V gene segment and a J gene segment was required. A rearrangement counted as productive if the CDR3 had no stop codons and remained in frame with V and J, and every other rearrangement counted as non-productive. CDR3 was defined by IMGT convention, running from the second conserved V-encoded cysteine to the conserved J-encoded phenylalanine. Sequences without an unambiguous match to a single V gene segment were excluded from the earlier analysis of about 600 of the donors. In an earlier analysis of 500 to 750 of the donors, V segments were called functional above 56.7% productive rearrangements and were called segregating when the between-donor standard deviation exceeded 5%. To diagnose cytomegalovirus status from the catalog of TCR beta chain sequences, a statistical classification framework was built. In a later analysis, TCR nucleotide sequences were compared against IMGT/GENE-DB human TR gene sequences so that V and J genes could be assigned. Using the TCRdist pipeline, a later analysis assigned CDR3 sequences along with most-parsimonious VDJ recombination scenarios. A later analysis defined each TCR beta chain by its CDR3 amino acid sequence plus V-gene family, and excluded reads lacking a unique V-gene family. In a later analysis, 500 to 700 highly shared, low-generation-probability nucleotide sequences were removed to address suspected cross-contamination and a sequencing artifact. In a later analysis, a clonal expansion index for each public chain was calculated from normalized within-repertoire ranks of inferred template counts. In a later analysis, generation probabilities were computed with a VDJ recombination model fitted to out-of-frame rearrangements, and the resulting probabilities were checked against IGoR. In a later analysis, hypergeometric tests were used to score TCR-TCR, TCR-HLA and TCR-CMV co-occurrence, with a repertoire-size bias correction applied to TCR pairs. False discovery rates were estimated in a later analysis by permuting HLA or CMV assignments 20 times. A later analysis grouped co-occurring TCRs with DBSCAN, adding TCRdist sequence similarity when clustering within HLA-allele-positive subsets. For co-occurrence clustering, repertoires with fewer than 30,000 or more than 120,000 public chains were excluded, along with 4 to 6 repertoires with anomalous nucleotide sharing. Held by TCRdb, this immuneACCESS table contains in-frame sequences only and omits some clones. Under half of the omission traces to an unresolved V gene where checked; the cause of the rest is unknown. That table furnishes V, J and clone size, whereas the DNA furnished D and trimming. Across this sample there are about 170,000 clones, with 75% to 90% seen only once. Around 2.3% of the sample lies in the top ten.

The material sequenced was PBMCs. Recombination connected TRBV30 to TRBJ2-7; 9 bases in between match TRBD1. This receptor was identified in a male donor in good health and CMV-seronegative. DNA sequence: TGTGCCTGGAGTCCGGACAGGGGCGACGAGCAGTACTTC. Its translation is CAWSPDRGDEQYF.